One sample yielded the 10 T cell receptor beta chains listed below, sequenced in a study of T cells in Graves' hyperthyroidism and ophthalmopathy. From RNA transcripts, TCR beta CDR3 regions were amplified. The TCR CDR3 was amplified in a first-round RT-PCR using the HTBI primer set. TCRdb re-analysed the multiplex PCR reads in MiXCR, keeping a single row per CDR3 protein. Of 650,000 to 800,000 distinct CDR3 sequences listed, 45% are singletons. The sample taken for sequencing was peripheral blood or thyroid tissue (not recorded which). The receptor set was obtained from an adult man with Graves' disease, either hyperthyroidism or ophthalmopathy (not recorded which).

The V gene is TRBV20-1, the J gene TRBJ2-5; TRBD2 matches at 7 bases. The germline V gene has CDR1 DFQATT and CDR2 SNEGSKA (reference sequence). The CDR3 length is 16 residues. V gave up 3 bases and J gave up 2 bases; unmatched junction bases: 12. In nucleotides, the CDR3 is TGCAGTGCTAGCTCGTCCCTCAGCGGGGTGCAAGAGACCCAGTACTTC. Translated, it gives CSASSSLSGVQETQYF.

A few counts support this clonotype. This rearrangement joins TRBV19 to TRBJ2-7, with D tentatively TRBD2 (5 bases). Trimming left V 0 bases short and J 2 bases short, with 11 bases between. The CDR3 runs 15 residues. Germline loops: CDR1 LNHDA, CDR2 SQIVND (reference sequence). CDR3 region: CASSIEDRGTYEQYF. CDR3 coding DNA: TGTGCCAGTAGTATAGAGGACCGGGGAACCTACGAGCAGTACTTC. Using reference TRBV19 and TRBJ2-7 for the parts outside the CDR3, the full variable domain is DGGITQSPKYLFRKEGQNVTLSCEQNLNHDAMYWYRQDPGQGLRLIYYSQIVNDFQKGDIAEGYSVSREKKESFPLTVTSAQKNPTAFYLCASSIEDRGTYEQYFGPGTRLTVT.

The J gene is TRBJ1-1, the V gene TRBV20-1; D may be TRBD1 (5 bases). The germline CDR1 and CDR2 sequences are DFQATT and SNEGSKA (reference sequence). V was clipped by 6 bases and J by 4 bases, with 12 bases between them. CDR3 length: 12 residues. The CDR3 loop is CSAEGGGTEAFF. The CDR3 nucleotides read TGCAGTGCCGAGGGCGGGGGCACTGAAGCTTTCTTT.

This clonotype was counted between two and nine times. CDR3 amino acids: CASSLLSAEAFF. The CDR3 DNA follows: TGTGCCAGCAGCTTGCTGTCGGCTGAAGCTTTCTTT. The chain joins TRBV7-2 to TRBJ1-1, with D hard to call. Germline assignment: CDR1 SGHTA and CDR2 FQGNSA. This CDR3 spans 12 amino acids. V was clipped by 3 bases and J by 6 bases, with 8 bases between them.

The chain carries TRBV3-1 and TRBJ1-2, with 9 positions matching TRBD1. The CDR3 has 12 residues. V gave up 10 bases and J gave up 7 bases; unmatched junction bases: 7. Germline V lookup: CDR1 LGHDT, CDR2 YNNKEL (reference sequence). The CDR3 spells CATQGTGLGYTF. The CDR3 nucleotides read TGTGCCACACAAGGGACAGGGCTTGGCTACACCTTC. Filled out from reference TRBV3-1 and TRBJ1-2, the complete variable domain reads DTAVSQTPKYLVTQMGNDKSIKCEQNLGHDTMYWYKQDSKKFLKIMFSYNNKELIINETVPNRFSPKSPDKAHLNLHINSLELGDSAVYFCATQGTGLGYTFGSGTRLTVV.

The genes are TRBV7-8 and TRBJ1-2, with 11 bases identical to TRBD1. The CDR3 length is 14 residues. CDR1 SGHVS and CDR2 FQNEAQ come from the germline V gene. V was pared by 8 bases and J by 5 bases, with 7 bases of the junction left unmatched. CDR3 residues: CASAFGTGGYGYTF. The CDR3 nucleotides are TGTGCCAGCGCGTTTGGGACAGGGGGGTATGGCTACACCTTC. Looking up the rest from reference TRBV7-8 and TRBJ1-2 gives the full variable domain: GAGVSQSPRYKVAKRGQDVALRCDPISGHVSLFWYQQALGQGPEFLTYFQNEAQLDKSGLPSDRFFAERPEGSVSTLKIQRTQQEDSAVYLCASAFGTGGYGYTFGSGTRLTVV.

The chain uses TRBV15 and TRBJ2-5; unclear D gene. The V gene's germline CDR1 is LNHNV and CDR2 YYDKDF (reference sequence). There are 13 residues in the CDR3. Trimming removed 3 bases from V and 5 bases from J, with 10 bases in between. Written as DNA, the CDR3 is TGTGCCACCAGCAGCTTGGCAATGGAGACCCAGTACTTC. Protein product: CATSSLAMETQYF.

The chain is built from TRBV29-1 and TRBJ1-6, with 9 bases lining up with TRBD1. The germline gives CDR1 SQVTM, CDR2 ANQGSEA. After removal of 6 bases from V and 9 bases from J, the junction contained 9 bases not matched to a gene. CDR3 length: 14 amino acids. CDR3: CSVGTGLVRSPLHF. In nucleotides, the CDR3 is TGCAGCGTCGGGACAGGGCTTGTTCGTTCACCCCTCCACTTT.

This clonotype has ten or more counts. The CDR3 spells CASTGKKLFF. The CDR3 nucleotides read TGTGCCAGTACGGGAAAAAAACTGTTTTTT. The J gene is TRBJ1-4, the V gene TRBV19; D ambiguous. This CDR3 has 10 amino acids. Trimming stripped 7 bases from V and 9 bases from J, with 6 bases between. Germline loops: CDR1 LNHDA, CDR2 SQIVND (reference sequence).

This clonotype was picked up a small number of times. This chain uses TRBV7-9 with TRBJ1-2; no clear D. The CDR3 runs 15 residues. In germline, CDR1 is SEHNR, CDR2 FQNEAQ (reference sequence). Trimming shortened V by 8 bases and J by 0 bases, and 16 bases separated the two germline ends. For the CDR3, the DNA is TGTGCCAGCGGTCCCGAAGGGTTAGCTAACTATGGCTACACCTTC. Protein product: CASGPEGLANYGYTF.